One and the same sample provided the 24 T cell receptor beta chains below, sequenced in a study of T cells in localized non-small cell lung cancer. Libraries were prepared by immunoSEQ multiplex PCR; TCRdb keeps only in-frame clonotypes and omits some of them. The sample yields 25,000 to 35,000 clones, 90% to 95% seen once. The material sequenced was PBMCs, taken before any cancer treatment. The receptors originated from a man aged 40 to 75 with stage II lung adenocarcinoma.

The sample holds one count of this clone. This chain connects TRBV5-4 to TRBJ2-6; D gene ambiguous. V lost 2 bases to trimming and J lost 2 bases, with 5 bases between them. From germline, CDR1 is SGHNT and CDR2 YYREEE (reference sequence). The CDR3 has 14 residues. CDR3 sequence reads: CASSFGTGANVLTF. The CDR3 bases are TGTGCCAGCAGCTTCGGCACTGGGGCCAACGTCCTGACTTTC.

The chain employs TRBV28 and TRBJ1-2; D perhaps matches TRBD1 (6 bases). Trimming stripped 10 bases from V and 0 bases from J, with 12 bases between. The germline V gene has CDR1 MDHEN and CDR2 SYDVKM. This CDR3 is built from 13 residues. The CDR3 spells CATPRGTNYGYTF. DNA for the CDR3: TGTGCCACCCCCAGGGGAACTAACTATGGCTACACCTTC.

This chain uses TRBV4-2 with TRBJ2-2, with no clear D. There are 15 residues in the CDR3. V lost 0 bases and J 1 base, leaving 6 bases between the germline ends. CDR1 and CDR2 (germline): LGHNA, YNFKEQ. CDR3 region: CASSQETVNTGELFF. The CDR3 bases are TGTGCCAGCAGCCAAGAAACTGTGAACACCGGGGAGCTGTTTTTT.

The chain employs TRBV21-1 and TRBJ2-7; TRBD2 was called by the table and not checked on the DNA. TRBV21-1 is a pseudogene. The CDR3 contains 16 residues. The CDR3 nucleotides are TGTGCCAGCTCGCTCTTTCAGTATAGGAGCTCCTACGAGCAGTACTTC. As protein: CASSLFQYRSSYEQYF.

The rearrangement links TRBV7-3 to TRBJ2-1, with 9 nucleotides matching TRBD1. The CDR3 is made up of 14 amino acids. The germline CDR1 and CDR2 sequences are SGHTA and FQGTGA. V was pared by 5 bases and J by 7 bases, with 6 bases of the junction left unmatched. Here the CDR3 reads CASSPRTGVNEQFF. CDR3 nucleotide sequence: TGTGCCAGCAGCCCCAGGACAGGGGTTAATGAGCAGTTCTTC.

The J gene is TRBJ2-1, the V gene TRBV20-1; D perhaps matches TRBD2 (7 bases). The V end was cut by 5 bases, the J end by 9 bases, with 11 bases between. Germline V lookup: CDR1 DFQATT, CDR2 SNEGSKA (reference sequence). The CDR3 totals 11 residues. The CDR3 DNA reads TGCAGTGCTGAGGGGGGGGGTGAGCAGTTCTTC. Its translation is CSAEGGGEQFF.

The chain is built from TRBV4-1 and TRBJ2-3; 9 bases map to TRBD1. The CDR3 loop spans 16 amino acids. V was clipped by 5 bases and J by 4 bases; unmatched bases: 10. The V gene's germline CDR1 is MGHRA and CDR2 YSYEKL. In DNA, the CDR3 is TGCGCCAGCAGCGCTTGGGGACAGGGAAGCCCAGATACGCAGTATTTT. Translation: CASSAWGQGSPDTQYF.

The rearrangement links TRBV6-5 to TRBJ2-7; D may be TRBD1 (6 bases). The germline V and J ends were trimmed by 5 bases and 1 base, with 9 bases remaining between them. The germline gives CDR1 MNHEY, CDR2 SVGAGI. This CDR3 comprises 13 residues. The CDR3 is CASSSGQSYEQYF. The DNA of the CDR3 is TGTGCCAGCAGTAGCGGACAGTCCTACGAGCAGTACTTC.

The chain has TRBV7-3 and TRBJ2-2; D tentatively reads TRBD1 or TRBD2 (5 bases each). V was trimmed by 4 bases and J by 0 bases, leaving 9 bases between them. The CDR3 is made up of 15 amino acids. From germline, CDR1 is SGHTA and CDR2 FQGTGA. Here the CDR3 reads CASSSGTANTGELFF. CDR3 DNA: TGTGCCAGCAGCTCCGGGACGGCGAACACCGGGGAGCTGTTTTTT.

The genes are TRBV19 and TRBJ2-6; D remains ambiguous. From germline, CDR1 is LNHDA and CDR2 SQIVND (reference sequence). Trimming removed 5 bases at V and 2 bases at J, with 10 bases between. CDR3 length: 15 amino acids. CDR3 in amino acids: CASSLTRTGANVLTF. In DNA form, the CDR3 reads TGTGCCAGTAGTTTAACACGCACTGGGGCCAACGTCCTGACTTTC. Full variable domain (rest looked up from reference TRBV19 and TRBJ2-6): DGGITQSPKYLFRKEGQNVTLSCEQNLNHDAMYWYRQDPGQGLRLIYYSQIVNDFQKGDIAEGYSVSREKKESFPLTVTSAQKNPTAFYLCASSLTRTGANVLTFGAGSRLTVL.

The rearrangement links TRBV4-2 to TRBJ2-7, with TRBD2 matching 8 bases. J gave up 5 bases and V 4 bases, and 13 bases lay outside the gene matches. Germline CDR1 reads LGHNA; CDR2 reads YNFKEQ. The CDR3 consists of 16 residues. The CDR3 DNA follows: TGTGCCAGCAGCCCCCACGGGAGGGGTACGTCCGACGAGCAGTACTTC. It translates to CASSPHGRGTSDEQYF.

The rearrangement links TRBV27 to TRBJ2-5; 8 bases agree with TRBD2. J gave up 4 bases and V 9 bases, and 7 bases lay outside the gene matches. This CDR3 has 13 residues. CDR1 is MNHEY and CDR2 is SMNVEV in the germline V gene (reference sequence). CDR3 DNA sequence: TGTGCCAGTATGAAGCGGGAGCGAGAGACCCAGTACTTC. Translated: CASMKRERETQYF.

CDR3 residues: CASSQAEGLGQDTQYF. CDR3 DNA sequence: TGCGCCAGCAGCCAAGCCGAGGGTTTAGGCCAAGATACGCAGTATTTT. The chain links TRBV4-3 to TRBJ2-3, with D possibly matching TRBD2 (5 bases). Germline assignment: CDR1 LGHNA and CDR2 YSLEER. The length of the CDR3 is 16 residues. V lost 1 base, J lost 5 bases, and 16 bases lay in between.

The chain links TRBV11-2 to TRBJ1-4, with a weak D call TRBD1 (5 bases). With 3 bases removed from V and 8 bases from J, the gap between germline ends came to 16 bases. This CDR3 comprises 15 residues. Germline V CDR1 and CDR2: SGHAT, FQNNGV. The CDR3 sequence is CASSFARGLGEKLFF. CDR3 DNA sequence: TGTGCCAGCAGCTTTGCAAGGGGCCTTGGAGAAAAACTGTTTTTT.

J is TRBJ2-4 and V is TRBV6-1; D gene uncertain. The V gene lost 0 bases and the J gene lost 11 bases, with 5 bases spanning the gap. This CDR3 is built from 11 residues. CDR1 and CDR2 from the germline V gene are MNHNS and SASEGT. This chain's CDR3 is CASSEALVQYF. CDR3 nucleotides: TGTGCCAGCAGTGAAGCGTTGGTTCAGTACTTC.

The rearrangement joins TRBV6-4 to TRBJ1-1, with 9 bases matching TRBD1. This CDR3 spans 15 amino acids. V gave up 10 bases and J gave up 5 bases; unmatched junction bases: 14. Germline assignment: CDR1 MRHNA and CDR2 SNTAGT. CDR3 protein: CAIDPGDRAGTEAFF. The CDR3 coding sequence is TGTGCCATCGACCCCGGGGACAGGGCGGGTACTGAAGCTTTCTTT.

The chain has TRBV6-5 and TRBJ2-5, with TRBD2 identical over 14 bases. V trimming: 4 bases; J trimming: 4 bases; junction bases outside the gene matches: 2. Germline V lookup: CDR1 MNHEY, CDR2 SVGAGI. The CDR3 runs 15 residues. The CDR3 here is CASSWGLAGAETQYF. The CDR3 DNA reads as TGTGCCAGCAGTTGGGGACTAGCGGGAGCAGAGACCCAGTACTTC.

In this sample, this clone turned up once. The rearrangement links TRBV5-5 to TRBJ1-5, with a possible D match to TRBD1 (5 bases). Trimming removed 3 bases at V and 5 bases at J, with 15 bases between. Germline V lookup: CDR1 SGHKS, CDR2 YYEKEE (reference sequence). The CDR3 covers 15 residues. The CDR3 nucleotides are TGTGCCAGCAGCTCTTCCGGGACGTCGGATCAGCCCCAGCATTTT. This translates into CASSSSGTSDQPQHF.

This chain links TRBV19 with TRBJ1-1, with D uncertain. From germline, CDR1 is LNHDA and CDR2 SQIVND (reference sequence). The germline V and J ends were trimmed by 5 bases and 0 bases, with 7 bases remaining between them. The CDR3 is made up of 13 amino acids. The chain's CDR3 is CASSPSLNTEAFF. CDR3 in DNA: TGTGCCAGTAGTCCAAGCCTGAACACTGAAGCTTTCTTT.

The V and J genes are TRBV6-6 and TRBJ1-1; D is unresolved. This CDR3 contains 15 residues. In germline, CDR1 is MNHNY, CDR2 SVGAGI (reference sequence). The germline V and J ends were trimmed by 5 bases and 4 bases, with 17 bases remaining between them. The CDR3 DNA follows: TGTGCCAGCAGTCTCGAGTCTCCCCGGCGCACTGAAGCTTTCTTT. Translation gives CASSLESPRRTEAFF.

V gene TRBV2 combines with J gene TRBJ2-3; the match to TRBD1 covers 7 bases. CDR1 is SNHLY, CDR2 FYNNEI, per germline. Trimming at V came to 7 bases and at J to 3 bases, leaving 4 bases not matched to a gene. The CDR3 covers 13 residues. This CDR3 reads CASKTDRTDTQYF. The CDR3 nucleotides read TGTGCCAGCAAGACGGACAGGACAGATACGCAGTATTTT.

CDR3 sequence reads: CASSLPGLGFYEQYF. The DNA for the CDR3 is TGTGCCAGCAGCCTCCCGGGACTAGGGTTCTACGAGCAGTACTTC. The chain recombines TRBV11-3 with TRBJ2-7, with 8 bases lining up with TRBD2. The V gene's germline CDR1 is SGHNT and CDR2 YENEEA. This CDR3 spans 15 amino acids. V was clipped by 5 bases and J by 3 bases; unmatched bases: 9.

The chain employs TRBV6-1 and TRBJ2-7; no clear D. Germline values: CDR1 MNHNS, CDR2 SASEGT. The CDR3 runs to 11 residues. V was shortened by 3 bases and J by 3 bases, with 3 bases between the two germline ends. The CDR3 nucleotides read TGTGCCAGCAGTGATTACTACGAGCAGTACTTC. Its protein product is CASSDYYEQYF.

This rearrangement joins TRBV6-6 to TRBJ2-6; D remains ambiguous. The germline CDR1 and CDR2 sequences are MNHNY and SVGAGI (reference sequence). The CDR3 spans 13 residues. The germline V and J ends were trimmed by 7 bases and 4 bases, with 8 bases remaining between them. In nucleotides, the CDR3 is TGTGCCAGCACCCTGGGGGGGGCCAACGTCCTGACTTTC. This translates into CASTLGGANVLTF.